This TCR beta chain appears in the sequencing data of a study of vaccination effects on CD4 cells after COVID-19. As for the study in general: Before any sequencing was done, the ViraFEST assay used viral peptide pools to expand antigen-specific CD4+ T cells.

TCRdb keeps only in-frame clones here, not all; method: immunoSEQ multiplex PCR. The data contain around 35,000 clones, roughly 74% of them singletons. A remark on this clone: Its specificity is unknown.

Culturing for approximately 10 days preceded CD4+ T cell isolation. Recipients of the vaccine had no prior SARS-CoV-2 infection and negative nucleocapsid antibodies. Broader study findings: Late post-vaccination, clones induced by infection and those induced by vaccine underwent marked clonal contraction.

V dropped 0 bases and J dropped 8 bases, with 7 bases sitting between them. The CDR3 runs 13 residues. Sequenced material: CD4+ T cells from PBMCs cultured without peptide, taken before COVID-19 vaccination. The chain uses TRBV12-3 or TRBV12-4 and TRBJ1-4; D is ambiguous. This receptor was identified in a human donor who received a COVID-19 vaccine. The CDR3 DNA sequence: TGTGCCAGCAGTTTAGCGCAAGGAGAAAAACTGTTTTTT. This codes for CASSLAQGEKLFF.